This is a list of T cell receptor beta chains from one sample in a study of blood T cell repertoires in COVID-19. Only in-frame clones appear in the TCRdb table, and some are missing; sequencing was by immunoSEQ multiplex PCR. The table has about 270,000 clones, 86% seen once. The sample comprised peripheral blood. The receptors were sampled from an elderly woman with COVID-19, enrolled during active disease. Each CDR3 is given with its conserved first and last residue. D genes are given only for firm matches. Clone size appears in some rows only: once, few, many, or a class for an expanded clone.

D gene	V gene	clone size	J gene	CDR3 protein	CDR3 DNA
TRBD1	TRBV3-1/TRBV3-2	-	TRBJ1-1	CASSHLSRDRNTEAFF	TGTGCCAGCAGCCATCTGTCCCGGGACAGGAACACTGAAGCTTTCTTT
-	TRBV18	-	TRBJ1-3	CASSPKAGQSSGNTIYF	TGTGCCAGCTCACCCAAGGCAGGGCAGAGCTCTGGAAACACCATATATTTT
TRBD1	TRBV6-2/TRBV6-3	-	TRBJ1-1	CASSSPGTGAFF	TGTGCCAGCAGTTCGCCCGGGACAGGAGCTTTCTTT
-	TRBV7-9	-	TRBJ2-5	CASSLSGFAQETQYF	TGTGCCAGCAGCTTGTCAGGATTTGCCCAAGAGACCCAGTACTTC
-	TRBV23-1	once	TRBJ2-2	CASSQSGTGELFF	TGCGCCAGCAGTCAATCCGGGACCGGGGAGCTGTTTTTT
-	TRBV10-3	-	TRBJ1-6	CAISDGRRNSPLHF	TGTGCCATCAGTGACGGCCGCAGGAATTCACCCCTCCACTTT
TRBD2	TRBV28	-	TRBJ2-5	CASSTFQAGGRETQYF	TGTGCCAGCAGTACCTTCCAAGCGGGGGGGCGTGAGACCCAGTACTTC
-	TRBV5-1	-	TRBJ2-1	CASSLRTQSYNEQFF	TGCGCCAGCAGCTTGAGAACACAGAGCTACAATGAGCAGTTCTTC
-	TRBV20-1	once	TRBJ2-3	CSARTMDTQYF	TGCAGTGCTCGCACTATGGATACGCAGTATTTT
-	TRBV19	-	TRBJ1-4	CASSINPRANEKLFF	TGTGCCAGTAGTATAAACCCTCGCGCTAATGAAAAACTGTTTTTT
-	TRBV7-2	-	TRBJ1-2	CASSLQGYGYTF	TGTGCCAGCAGCTTGCAGGGGTATGGCTACACCTTC
TRBD1	TRBV5-1	-	TRBJ1-1	CASKPGQGNTEAFF	TGCGCCAGTAAACCGGGACAGGGTAACACTGAAGCTTTCTTT
TRBD2	TRBV5-1	-	TRBJ2-3	CASRLAGGYTDTQYF	TGCGCCAGCAGACTAGCGGGGGGTTACACAGATACGCAGTATTTT
-	TRBV29-1	-	TRBJ1-1	CSVEDNRVRRMNTEAFF	TGCAGCGTTGAAGACAACAGGGTCAGGAGGATGAACACTGAAGCTTTCTTT
TRBD2	TRBV5-3	-	TRBJ2-1	CARKTERGLGSYNEQFF	TGTGCCAGAAAAACAGAGCGGGGGCTCGGCTCCTACAATGAGCAGTTCTTC
-	TRBV6-5	-	TRBJ1-5	CASTRGGGNQPQHF	TGTGCCAGCACGCGAGGAGGGGGCAATCAGCCCCAGCATTTT
-	TRBV10-3	-	TRBJ1-2	CAITGENYGYTF	TGTGCCATCACAGGGGAGAACTATGGCTACACCTTC
-	TRBV14	-	TRBJ1-2	CASSQDRRDTGGYTF	TGTGCCAGCAGCCAAGATCGCAGGGACACTGGTGGCTACACCTTC
-	TRBV12-3/TRBV12-4	once	TRBJ1-1	CATLRQESKAFF	TGTGCGACCCTCAGGCAGGAAAGTAAAGCTTTCTTT
TRBD2	TRBV6-5	-	TRBJ2-1	CASNLASGAYNEQFF	TGTGCCAGCAACTTGGCTAGCGGCGCCTACAATGAGCAGTTCTTC
-	TRBV5-1	-	TRBJ2-2	CASSPPAAPNTGELFF	TGCGCCAGCAGCCCCCCGGCGGCGCCGAACACCGGGGAGCTGTTTTTT
-	TRBV12-3/TRBV12-4	-	TRBJ2-7	CASTAGYPGEQYF	TGTGCCAGCACGGCAGGGTACCCGGGTGAGCAGTACTTC
-	TRBV12-3/TRBV12-4	-	TRBJ1-2	CASSPRGAGYTF	TGTGCCAGCAGTCCTCGGGGGGCGGGCTACACCTTC
TRBD1	TRBV4-2	-	TRBJ2-7	CASSQPGQGQYEQYF	TGTGCCAGCAGCCAGCCGGGACAGGGGCAGTACGAGCAGTACTTC
-	TRBV24-1	-	TRBJ1-4	CATSDPRGAGEKLFF	TGTGCCACCAGTGACCCCCGTGGGGCGGGGGAAAAACTGTTTTTT
TRBD1	TRBV14	once	TRBJ1-4	CASSQLRTGRNEKLFF	TGTGCCAGCAGCCAGCTTAGGACAGGGCGGAATGAAAAACTGTTTTTT
-	TRBV7-2	-	TRBJ1-5	CASSLSTGGRQPQHF	TGTGCCAGCAGCTTAAGCACGGGGGGACGGCAGCCCCAGCATTTT
-	TRBV7-9	few	TRBJ1-1	CASSRGVNTEAFF	TGTGCCAGCAGCCGGGGAGTGAACACTGAAGCTTTCTTT
-	TRBV6-6	-	TRBJ1-5	CASTTGVGNQPQHF	TGTGCCAGCACTACGGGGGTTGGAAATCAGCCCCAGCATTTT
-	TRBV6-5	once	TRBJ2-1	CASSYQERLNEQFF	TGTGCCAGCAGTTACCAAGAGAGACTCAATGAGCAGTTCTTC
TRBD2	TRBV4-2	once	TRBJ2-1	CASSQNAGGLFNEQFF	TGTGCCAGCAGCCAAAATGCGGGGGGGCTTTTCAATGAGCAGTTCTTC
-	TRBV5-5	-	TRBJ1-1	CASSLQPQGPITVTEAFF	TGTGCCAGCAGCTTGCAACCTCAGGGGCCCATAACGGTCACTGAAGCTTTCTTT
-	TRBV19	once	TRBJ1-1	CASRLDRATEAFF	TGTGCCAGTAGGCTAGACAGAGCCACTGAAGCTTTCTTT
-	TRBV5-1	once	TRBJ2-5	CASSLTRSQETQYF	TGCGCCAGCAGCTTGACGCGGTCCCAAGAGACCCAGTACTTC
-	TRBV5-8	-	TRBJ2-7	CASSLWSSYEQYF	TGTGCCAGCAGCTTGTGGAGCTCCTACGAGCAGTACTTC
-	TRBV7-2	-	TRBJ2-7	CASSLVPGRTYEQYF	TGTGCCAGCAGCTTAGTCCCAGGGCGGACCTACGAGCAGTACTTC
TRBD2	TRBV5-1	-	TRBJ2-5	CASSLSSGGAGETQYF	TGCGCCAGCAGCTTGTCTAGCGGGGGGGCAGGAGAGACCCAGTACTTC
TRBD1	TRBV7-9	few	TRBJ1-3	CASSYNPGQSRSGNTIYF	TGTGCCAGCAGCTATAACCCGGGACAGTCGCGCTCTGGAAACACCATATATTTT
TRBD1	TRBV7-8	-	TRBJ1-2	CASSTPGTGIEGYTF	TGTGCCAGCAGCACCCCAGGGACAGGGATTGAGGGCTACACCTTC
-	TRBV19	-	TRBJ1-5	CASSIGKMGLGSQHF	TGTGCCAGTAGTATAGGGAAGATGGGTCTAGGATCCCAGCATTTT
TRBD1	TRBV6-4	-	TRBJ2-2	CASGDRGDTGELFF	TGTGCCAGCGGAGACAGGGGGGACACCGGGGAGCTGTTTTTT
-	TRBV7-9	once	TRBJ2-3	CASSLALIAGTTDTQYF	TGTGCCAGCAGCTTAGCGCTTATTGCGGGAACAACAGATACGCAGTATTTT
-	TRBV3-1/TRBV3-2	-	TRBJ1-2	CASSQDRNHGYTF	TGTGCCAGCAGCCAAGATCGTAATCATGGCTACACCTTC
TRBD1	TRBV6-1	-	TRBJ1-2	CASSEWWQGAYGYTF	TGTGCCAGCAGTGAATGGTGGCAGGGGGCGTATGGCTACACCTTC
TRBD1	TRBV19	-	TRBJ2-1	CASNGQGTVYNEQFF	TGTGCCAGTAACGGACAGGGAACAGTTTACAATGAGCAGTTCTTC
TRBD2	TRBV28	few	TRBJ2-5	CASSLTGTRGHF	TGTGCCAGCAGTTTAACCGGGACTAGGGGACACTTC
TRBD1	TRBV5-5	-	TRBJ2-1	CASSLVGTGPTNEQFF	TGTGCCAGCAGCTTGGTGGGGACAGGGCCTACCAATGAGCAGTTCTTC
-	TRBV6-2/TRBV6-3	-	TRBJ1-2	CASRPRTIYGYTF	TGTGCCAGCAGACCTAGGACAATCTATGGCTACACCTTC
TRBD2	TRBV6-5	-	TRBJ2-2	CASSWEGNGGRELFF	TGTGCCAGCAGTTGGGAGGGTAACGGCGGTCGGGAGCTGTTTTTT